These T cell receptor beta chains were read from a single sample in a study of shared clonotypes between healthy human individuals. Sequencing was performed with immunoSEQ multiplex PCR; in TCRdb, only in-frame clones are kept and a portion is missing. The sample shows 2 million to 2.5 million clones, approximately 94% of them seen only once. The sequencing input was naive CD4+ T cells sorted from blood. These TCRs come from a man aged 18 to 30 in good health. Both conserved end residues are part of each CDR3. A D gene is named only where the DNA matches it firmly. Clone size appears in some rows only: once, few, many, or a class for an expanded clone.

j_call: TRBJ1-2; d_call: NA; cdr3_length: 14; v_call: TRBV10-3; clone_size: NA; cdr3_nt: TGTGCCGCCTCGGGGCAGGAGGCCTCCTATGGCTACACCTTC; cdr3_aa: CAASGQEASYGYTF
j_call: TRBJ1-5; d_call: NA; cdr3_length: 16; v_call: TRBV2; clone_size: once; cdr3_nt: TGTGCCAGCAGCGCCCTCTCTCTGCTGTCAGGGCAGCCCCAGCATTTT; cdr3_aa: CASSALSLLSGQPQHF
j_call: TRBJ2-2; d_call: NA; cdr3_length: 13; v_call: TRBV7-3; clone_size: NA; cdr3_nt: TGTGCCAGCAGCTTATATTCCCACGGGGAGCTGTTTTTT; cdr3_aa: CASSLYSHGELFF
j_call: TRBJ1-4; d_call: NA; cdr3_length: 17; v_call: TRBV5-1; clone_size: NA; cdr3_nt: TGCGCCAGCAGCTTGGGTGGGGGCCGCGCCGAAGGGGAAAAACTGTTTTTT; cdr3_aa: CASSLGGGRAEGEKLFF
j_call: TRBJ2-1; d_call: TRBD2; cdr3_length: 14; v_call: TRBV4-3; clone_size: NA; cdr3_nt: TGCGCCAGCAGCCAAGCCGGACTAGTCAATGAGCAGTTCTTC; cdr3_aa: CASSQAGLVNEQFF
j_call: TRBJ2-3; d_call: NA; cdr3_length: 14; v_call: TRBV9; clone_size: NA; cdr3_nt: TGTGCCAGCACTACAGGGTTACTGACAGATACGCAGTATTTT; cdr3_aa: CASTTGLLTDTQYF
j_call: TRBJ2-7; d_call: TRBD2; cdr3_length: 15; v_call: TRBV5-1; clone_size: NA; cdr3_nt: TGCGCCAGCAGCCCTAGCGGGGGGACGCTCCTCGGGCAGTACTTC; cdr3_aa: CASSPSGGTLLGQYF
j_call: TRBJ2-1; d_call: TRBD2; cdr3_length: 14; v_call: TRBV19; clone_size: NA; cdr3_nt: TGTGCCAGTAGTATAGCGGGAGGCAAGAGTGAGCAGTTCTTC; cdr3_aa: CASSIAGGKSEQFF
j_call: TRBJ2-7; d_call: NA; cdr3_length: 13; v_call: TRBV11-3; clone_size: once; cdr3_nt: TGTGCCAGTAGCTTAGAGTCCTCCTACGAGCAGTACTTC; cdr3_aa: CASSLESSYEQYF
j_call: TRBJ2-1; d_call: TRBD1; cdr3_length: 13; v_call: TRBV30; clone_size: NA; cdr3_nt: TGTGCCTTGACAGGGAGAGGTTACAATGAGCAGTTCTTC; cdr3_aa: CALTGRGYNEQFF
j_call: TRBJ2-5; d_call: TRBD1; cdr3_length: 15; v_call: TRBV18; clone_size: once; cdr3_nt: TGTGCCAGCTCACTCGCGACAGGGGGCATCGGGACCCAGTACTTC; cdr3_aa: CASSLATGGIGTQYF
j_call: TRBJ2-2; d_call: TRBD1; cdr3_length: 14; v_call: TRBV28; clone_size: once; cdr3_nt: TGTGCCAGCGTCGACAGGGGTAACACCGGGGAGCTGTTTTTT; cdr3_aa: CASVDRGNTGELFF
j_call: TRBJ2-3; d_call: NA; cdr3_length: 15; v_call: TRBV7-9; clone_size: NA; cdr3_nt: TGTGCCAGCAGCTTCTCTACCCTGAGCACAGATACGCAGTATTTT; cdr3_aa: CASSFSTLSTDTQYF
j_call: TRBJ2-2; d_call: NA; cdr3_length: 17; v_call: TRBV4-1; clone_size: NA; cdr3_nt: TGCGCCAGCAGCGGATCAGCCCCCCCAGAAAACACCGGGGAGCTGTTTTTT; cdr3_aa: CASSGSAPPENTGELFF
j_call: TRBJ2-7; d_call: NA; cdr3_length: 13; v_call: TRBV30; clone_size: NA; cdr3_nt: TGTGCCTGGAGTGTAAGCAGATCCTACGAGCAGTACTTC; cdr3_aa: CAWSVSRSYEQYF
j_call: TRBJ1-5; d_call: TRBD1; cdr3_length: 14; v_call: TRBV6-1; clone_size: NA; cdr3_nt: TGTGCCAGCAGCGAGGGACAGGGCCATCAGCCCCAGCATTTT; cdr3_aa: CASSEGQGHQPQHF
j_call: TRBJ2-5; d_call: TRBD2; cdr3_length: 16; v_call: TRBV29-1; clone_size: NA; cdr3_nt: TGCAGCGTCGCTCCATTAGGCGGGAGGGCCGCTCAGACCCAGTACTTC; cdr3_aa: CSVAPLGGRAAQTQYF
j_call: TRBJ2-1; d_call: TRBD2; cdr3_length: 15; v_call: TRBV2; clone_size: NA; cdr3_nt: TGTGCCAGCAGGCCTCTAGCGGGTTCCTACAATGAGCAGTTCTTC; cdr3_aa: CASRPLAGSYNEQFF
j_call: TRBJ2-3; d_call: TRBD1; cdr3_length: 15; v_call: TRBV18; clone_size: NA; cdr3_nt: TGTGCCAGCTCACCGGGACAGGGTGGCACAGATACGCAGTATTTT; cdr3_aa: CASSPGQGGTDTQYF
j_call: TRBJ2-2; d_call: NA; cdr3_length: 12; v_call: TRBV7-2; clone_size: NA; cdr3_nt: TGTGCCAGCAGCCTAGACACCGGGGAGCTGTTTTTT; cdr3_aa: CASSLDTGELFF
j_call: TRBJ1-5; d_call: NA; cdr3_length: 13; v_call: TRBV7-3; clone_size: NA; cdr3_nt: TGTGCCAGGCTCGGGGGTAGCAATCAGCCCCAGCATTTT; cdr3_aa: CARLGGSNQPQHF
j_call: TRBJ1-5; d_call: NA; cdr3_length: 17; v_call: TRBV5-6; clone_size: once; cdr3_nt: TGTGCCAGCAGCTCGTCTTTGAGGGGGGTCGGCAATCAGCCCCAGCATTTT; cdr3_aa: CASSSSLRGVGNQPQHF
j_call: TRBJ1-1; d_call: NA; cdr3_length: 13; v_call: TRBV5-6; clone_size: NA; cdr3_nt: TGTGCCAGCAGCTTGGTCCTGAACACTGAAGCTTTCTTT; cdr3_aa: CASSLVLNTEAFF
j_call: TRBJ2-7; d_call: NA; cdr3_length: 13; v_call: TRBV6-1; clone_size: NA; cdr3_nt: TGTGCCAGCAGAGACTCGGGCACGTACGAGCAGTACTTC; cdr3_aa: CASRDSGTYEQYF
j_call: TRBJ1-6; d_call: NA; cdr3_length: 16; v_call: TRBV7-9; clone_size: NA; cdr3_nt: TGTGCCAGCAGCCCGACAAACCAGGGGATAGGCTCACCCCTCCACTTT; cdr3_aa: CASSPTNQGIGSPLHF
j_call: TRBJ2-7; d_call: TRBD1; cdr3_length: 14; v_call: TRBV5-6; clone_size: NA; cdr3_nt: TGTGCCAGCAGCCTGCGACAGGGTTGGTACGAGCAGTACTTC; cdr3_aa: CASSLRQGWYEQYF